These T cell receptor beta chains were read from a single sample in a study of long-term antiretroviral therapy in people with HIV. Assay used: immunoSEQ multiplex PCR; TCRdb lists only in-frame clones, some missing. The sample lists some 47,000 clones, roughly 96% seen once, with approximately 2.5% in the top ten. The sample consisted of unsorted PBMCs, taken 3.7 years after starting antiretroviral therapy. These receptors all stem from a woman aged 50 to 60 with HIV. Both conserved end residues are part of each CDR3. D genes are given only for firm matches. Clone size is not always given. Where it is, it says once, few, many or a class for expanded clones.

clone_size | d_call | j_call | v_call | cdr3_aa | cdr3_nt
NA | NA | TRBJ2-3 | TRBV9 | CASSVVSSPDTQYF | TGTGCCAGCAGCGTAGTTAGCAGCCCAGATACGCAGTATTTT
NA | NA | TRBJ2-7 | TRBV7-9 | CASSLVGISYEVQYF | TGTGCCAGCAGCTTAGTGGGGATCTCCTACGAGGTGCAGTACTTC
NA | NA | TRBJ2-2 | TRBV11-2 | CASSLQDSTGELFF | TGTGCCAGCAGCTTACAAGACAGCACCGGGGAGCTGTTTTTT
NA | TRBD1 | TRBJ2-7 | TRBV11-2 | CASSLGRDRTDYEQYF | TGTGCCAGCAGCTTAGGTCGGGACAGGACAGACTACGAGCAGTACTTC
NA | TRBD2 | TRBJ2-3 | TRBV7-2 | CASSPTPSGGLDTQYF | TGTGCCAGCAGCCCCACGCCTAGCGGGGGTTTAGATACGCAGTATTTT
NA | NA | TRBJ1-6 | TRBV5-6 | CASSLRTDYNSPLHF | TGTGCCAGCAGCTTACGAACCGATTATAATTCACCCCTCCACTTT
NA | NA | TRBJ1-1 | TRBV29-1 | CSVGGGVKGAEAFF | TGCAGCGTTGGGGGAGGGGTCAAAGGTGCTGAAGCTTTCTTT
NA | NA | TRBJ1-2 | TRBV29-1 | CSVVGTGYGYTF | TGCAGCGTTGTAGGGACGGGATATGGCTACACCTTC
NA | TRBD2 | TRBJ2-1 | TRBV5-1 | CASRELAGGFNEQFF | TGCGCCAGCAGGGAGCTAGCGGGGGGTTTCAATGAGCAGTTCTTC
NA | TRBD2 | TRBJ2-7 | TRBV30 | CAWSVPKPGTSGYEQYF | TGTGCCTGGAGTGTACCAAAACCCGGGACTAGCGGCTACGAGCAGTACTTC
NA | NA | TRBJ1-1 | TRBV2 | CASSVGRLNTEAFF | TGTGCCAGCAGTGTGGGGAGGCTGAACACTGAAGCTTTCTTT
NA | NA | TRBJ2-1 | TRBV13 | CASSSGLTDGSSYNEQFF | TGTGCCAGCAGCTCTGGCCTAACCGACGGGTCATCCTACAATGAGCAGTTCTTC
NA | NA | TRBJ2-1 | TRBV5-1 | CASSSDGAYNEQFF | TGCGCCAGCAGCTCGGACGGGGCCTACAATGAGCAGTTCTTC
NA | TRBD1 | TRBJ2-7 | TRBV30 | CAWEGPQGSYEQYF | TGTGCCTGGGAGGGGCCACAGGGGTCCTACGAGCAGTACTTC
NA | NA | TRBJ1-1 | TRBV9 | CASSVDAGTTEAFF | TGTGCCAGCAGCGTCGACGCAGGGACCACTGAAGCTTTCTTT
NA | TRBD1 | TRBJ1-1 | TRBV6-6 | CASSMTGGNTEAFF | TGTGCCAGCAGCATGACAGGGGGAAACACTGAAGCTTTCTTT
NA | NA | TRBJ2-5 | TRBV7-6 | CASSLAVTGQETQYF | TGTGCCAGCAGCTTAGCGGTTACAGGTCAAGAGACCCAGTACTTC
NA | NA | TRBJ2-3 | TRBV2 | CASGGAGTDTQYF | TGTGCCAGCGGAGGGGCCGGGACAGATACGCAGTATTTT
NA | TRBD1 | TRBJ2-7 | TRBV6-5 | CASSPPNRGPYEQYF | TGTGCCAGCAGTCCCCCGAACAGGGGGCCCTACGAGCAGTACTTC
NA | NA | TRBJ2-4 | TRBV4-1 | CASSQVPALAKNIQYF | TGCGCCAGCAGCCAAGTCCCGGCTCTAGCCAAAAACATTCAGTACTTC
NA | NA | TRBJ1-2 | TRBV9 | CASSQAGAANYGYTF | TGTGCCAGCAGCCAAGCCGGTGCAGCTAACTATGGCTACACCTTC
NA | NA | TRBJ1-3 | TRBV7-3 | CASSPRTASSGNTIYF | TGTGCCAGCAGCCCCCGGACAGCGAGCTCTGGAAACACCATATATTTT
NA | NA | TRBJ2-2 | TRBV5-1 | CASSLDGAGNTGELFF | TGCGCCAGCAGCTTGGACGGGGCGGGAAACACCGGGGAGCTGTTTTTT
once | NA | TRBJ2-3 | TRBV10-3 | CAISGPGAIKTSTDTQYF | TGTGCCATCTCAGGGCCGGGGGCCATAAAAACTAGCACAGATACGCAGTATTTT
NA | TRBD2 | TRBJ2-1 | TRBV7-9 | CASSPRTSGGADEQFF | TGTGCCAGCAGCCCACGGACTAGCGGGGGGGCGGATGAGCAGTTCTTC
NA | NA | TRBJ1-1 | TRBV9 | CASSKHQGLTGNTEAFF | TGTGCCAGCAGCAAGCATCAGGGTCTCACAGGGAACACTGAAGCTTTCTTT
NA | NA | TRBJ1-1 | TRBV21-1 | CASSISTGFWNTEAFF | TGTGCCAGCAGCATTTCGACAGGGTTTTGGAACACTGAAGCTTTCTTT
NA | TRBD1 | TRBJ1-1 | TRBV6-5 | CASSYGGGGNTEAFF | TGTGCCAGCAGTTACGGCGGAGGGGGCAACACTGAAGCTTTCTTT
NA | TRBD1 | TRBJ2-3 | TRBV7-7 | CASSLGDSSTDTQYF | TGTGCTAGCAGCTTAGGGGACAGCAGCACAGATACGCAGTATTTT
NA | NA | TRBJ2-2 | TRBV5-5 | CASSKDSTNTGELFF | TGTGCCAGCAGCAAGGACAGTACGAACACCGGGGAGCTGTTTTTT
NA | NA | TRBJ2-5 | TRBV6-5 | CASRVRGGTQYF | TGTGCCAGCAGGGTACGAGGGGGGACCCAGTACTTC
NA | TRBD1 | TRBJ2-2 | TRBV18 | CASSPPVDRGLTGELFF | TGTGCCAGCTCACCACCAGTGGACAGGGGGCTCACCGGGGAGCTGTTTTTT
NA | NA | TRBJ2-3 | TRBV27 | CASSFDRLSTDTQYF | TGTGCCAGCAGTTTCGACCGCCTTAGCACAGATACGCAGTATTTT
few | NA | TRBJ2-7 | TRBV27 | CASSLRGQGIEQYF | TGTGCCAGCAGTTTGAGGGGCCAGGGGATCGAGCAGTACTTC
NA | NA | TRBJ1-6 | TRBV30 | CAWREHNSPLHF | TGTGCCTGGAGAGAGCATAATTCACCCCTCCACTTT
NA | TRBD2 | TRBJ2-5 | TRBV14 | CASSQALAIAGTQYF | TGTGCCAGCAGCCAAGCCCTGGCTATAGCGGGGACCCAGTACTTC
NA | TRBD2 | TRBJ2-7 | TRBV29-1 | CSVLSGVLGEQYF | TGCAGCGTCCTCAGCGGGGTCCTGGGAGAGCAGTACTTC
NA | NA | TRBJ1-2 | TRBV5-3 | CARTGHRGGYGYTF | TGTGCCAGAACTGGGCATAGAGGGGGCTATGGCTACACCTTC
NA | NA | TRBJ1-1 | TRBV5-1 | CASSLGGMNTEAFF | TGCGCCAGCAGCTTGGGGGGTATGAACACTGAAGCTTTCTTT
NA | NA | TRBJ1-1 | TRBV6-1 | CASSDEHHTEAFF | TGTGCCAGCAGTGATGAACACCACACTGAAGCTTTCTTT
few | NA | TRBJ1-5 | TRBV5-5 | CASSLMETQPQHF | TGTGCCAGCAGCTTGATGGAAACTCAGCCCCAGCATTTT
NA | NA | TRBJ1-1 | TRBV10-1 | CASSLQMNTEAFF | TGCGCCAGCAGCCTTCAGATGAACACTGAAGCTTTCTTT
once | TRBD1 | TRBJ1-1 | TRBV27 | CASSPLTGRDTEAFF | TGTGCCAGCAGCCCCTTGACAGGGAGGGACACTGAAGCTTTCTTT
once | NA | TRBJ1-2 | TRBV28 | CASRLRDGYTF | TGTGCCAGCAGGCTCAGGGATGGCTACACCTTC
few | TRBD2 | TRBJ2-1 | TRBV5-1 | CASSLGRGGLNEQFF | TGCGCCAGCAGCTTGGGGCGGGGGGGCCTCAATGAGCAGTTCTTC
NA | NA | TRBJ1-1 | TRBV9 | CASSVSGRNTEAFF | TGTGCCAGCAGCGTATCCGGGAGGAACACTGAAGCTTTCTTT
NA | NA | TRBJ1-6 | TRBV6-4 | CASSPEPRKTYNSPLHF | TGTGCCAGCAGTCCAGAACCTAGGAAGACCTATAATTCACCCCTCCACTTT